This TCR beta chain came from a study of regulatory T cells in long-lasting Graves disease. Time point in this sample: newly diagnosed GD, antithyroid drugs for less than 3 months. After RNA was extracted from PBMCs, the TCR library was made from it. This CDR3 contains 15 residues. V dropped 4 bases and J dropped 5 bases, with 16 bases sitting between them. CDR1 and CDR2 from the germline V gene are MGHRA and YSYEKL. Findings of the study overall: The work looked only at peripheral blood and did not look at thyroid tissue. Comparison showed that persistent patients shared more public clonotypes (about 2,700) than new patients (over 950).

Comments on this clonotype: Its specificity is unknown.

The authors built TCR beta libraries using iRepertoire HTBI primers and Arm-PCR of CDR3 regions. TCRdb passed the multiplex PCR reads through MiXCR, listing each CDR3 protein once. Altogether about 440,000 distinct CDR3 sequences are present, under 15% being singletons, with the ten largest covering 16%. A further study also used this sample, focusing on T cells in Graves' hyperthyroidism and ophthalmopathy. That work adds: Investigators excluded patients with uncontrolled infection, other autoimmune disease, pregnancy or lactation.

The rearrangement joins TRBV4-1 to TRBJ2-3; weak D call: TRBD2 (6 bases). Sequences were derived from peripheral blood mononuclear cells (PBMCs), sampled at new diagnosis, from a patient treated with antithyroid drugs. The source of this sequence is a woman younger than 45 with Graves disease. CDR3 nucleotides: TGCGCCAGCAGCCGTAGTAGCGGCTTAGAAGATACGCAGTATTTT. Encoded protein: CASSRSSGLEDTQYF.